These 17 T cell receptor beta chains were all obtained from the same sample, sequenced in a study of shared clonotypes between healthy human individuals. Assay used: immunoSEQ multiplex PCR; TCRdb lists only in-frame clones, some missing. The table includes more than 2 million clones, over 85% detected once. Sequenced sample: naive CD4+ T cells sorted from blood. The subset is: CD45RA+ positively selected. The receptor source for this set is a man aged 18 to 29 in good health.

This clone was picked up one time. The rearrangement uses TRBV11-2 and TRBJ2-3; D possibly corresponds to TRBD2 (6 bases). The CDR3 has 16 residues. Germline CDR1 SGHAT, CDR2 FQNNGV. The V end was cut by 1 base, the J end by 0 bases, with 11 bases between. The CDR3 DNA follows: TGTGCCAGCAGCTTAGGGCCCAGCGGGAGCACAGATACGCAGTATTTT. Translated: CASSLGPSGSTDTQYF.

The table lists this clone with a count of one. The CDR3: CASRAGSVRYTF. The CDR3 DNA sequence: TGTGCCTCCCGGGCGGGTTCTGTTCGCTACACCTTC. The chain is built from TRBV28 and TRBJ1-2; no definite D call. Trimming took off 11 bases at V and 9 bases at J, with 19 bases between the two ends. CDR1 is MDHEN, CDR2 SYDVKM, per germline. The CDR3 loop spans 12 amino acids.

CDR3 loop: CASSKGGAGEKLFF. The CDR3 nucleotides are TGTGCCAGCAGCAAGGGGGGGGCTGGTGAAAAACTGTTTTTT. The rearrangement links TRBV2 to TRBJ1-4; a weak D match, TRBD1 (6 bases). The CDR3 has 14 amino acids. Germline V gives CDR1 SNHLY, CDR2 FYNNEI. V was trimmed by 6 bases and J by 7 bases, leaving 15 bases between them.

This clone was seen once. This sequence joins TRBV28 and TRBJ2-7, with 11 bases matching TRBD1. The CDR3 has 14 residues. The junction had 2 bases not matched to a gene; V was cut back by 5 bases and J by 2 bases. Germline V gene lookup returns CDR1 MDHEN and CDR2 SYDVKM. CDR3: CASSGQGAPYEQYF. DNA for the CDR3: TGTGCCAGCAGTGGACAGGGGGCTCCCTACGAGCAGTACTTC.

This chain uses TRBV29-1 with TRBJ1-5, with D maybe TRBD1 (6 bases). With 7 bases removed from V and 3 bases from J, the gap between germline ends came to 22 bases. The CDR3 sequence is 16 residues long. Germline values: CDR1 SQVTM, CDR2 ANQGSEA. The CDR3 loop reads CSADKGGGLTNQPQHF. CDR3 DNA sequence: TGCAGCGCTGACAAGGGAGGGGGGCTCACCAATCAGCCCCAGCATTTT.

V is TRBV2 and J is TRBJ2-3; TRBD2 matches at 8 bases. Per the germline V gene, CDR1 is SNHLY and CDR2 is FYNNEI. This CDR3 spans 18 amino acids. Losses at the gene ends were 1 base for V and 5 bases for J; bases not matched to a gene: 14. As DNA, the CDR3 is TGTGCCAGCAGTGAAGTAGGACTAGCAGATACACTAGGAGATACGCAGTATTTT. Residues: CASSEVGLADTLGDTQYF.

CDR3 sequence (DNA): TGTGCCAGCAGTTTAACTCAACAAGAGACCCAGTACTTC. Protein product: CASSLTQQETQYF. V usage is TRBV28 and J usage is TRBJ2-5; D is ambiguous. The germline V gene has CDR1 MDHEN and CDR2 SYDVKM. The CDR3 has 13 amino acids. V was shortened by 2 bases and J by 2 bases, with 6 bases between the two germline ends.

This clone was recorded only once. The V call is TRBV18, the J call TRBJ2-1; D tentatively fits TRBD1 or TRBD2 (5 bases each). CDR1 is KGHSH and CDR2 is LQKENI in the germline V gene. Trimming took off 3 bases at V and 1 base at J, with 10 bases between the two ends. This CDR3 is 15 amino acids long. In DNA, the CDR3 is TGTGCCAGCTCACCCACGGGGCGATCCTACAATGAGCAGTTCTTC. Translation: CASSPTGRSYNEQFF.

The chain joins TRBV5-5 to TRBJ2-5; D might be TRBD1 (6 bases). The V end was cut by 4 bases, the J end by 4 bases, with 23 bases between. Germline lookup yields CDR1 SGHKS and CDR2 YYEKEE (reference sequence). The CDR3 has 17 residues. CDR3 amino acids: CASSPAVGAPLRETQYF. The CDR3, as DNA: TGTGCCAGCAGCCCCGCCGTGGGGGCTCCCTTGAGAGAGACCCAGTACTTC.

This chain uses TRBV10-3 with TRBJ1-1; perhaps TRBD1 as D (5 bases). The CDR3 is made up of 14 amino acids. Germline V gene data show CDR1 as ENHRY and CDR2 as SYGVKD. V lost 6 bases, J lost 0 bases, and 11 bases lay in between. CDR3 sequence reads: CAIREGTLNTEAFF. The CDR3 nucleotides are TGTGCCATCAGAGAGGGGACCTTGAACACTGAAGCTTTCTTT.

With regard to this clone: This CDR3 is also generated by other DNA sequences in the sample. The chain recombines TRBV28 with TRBJ2-3; D call uncertain. The V gene's germline CDR1 is MDHEN and CDR2 SYDVKM. The CDR3 is 11 amino acids. Trimming left V 2 bases short and J 6 bases short, with 3 bases between. The CDR3 DNA reads as TGTGCCAGCAGTTTACGGGATACGCAGTATTTT. Protein: CASSLRDTQYF.

The rearrangement uses TRBV5-4 and TRBJ2-4; D is possibly TRBD2 (5 bases). The germline V gene has CDR1 SGHNT and CDR2 YYREEE (reference sequence). The V end lost 3 bases, the J end lost 7 bases, and 14 bases lay between the germline ends. CDR3 size: 14 residues. DNA for the CDR3: TGTGCCAGCAGCTCCAGCCGCGAGGGTAACATTCAGTACTTC. Protein product: CASSSSREGNIQYF.

The chain employs TRBV2 and TRBJ1-2; perhaps TRBD1 as D (6 bases). The germline gives CDR1 SNHLY, CDR2 FYNNEI. V lost 3 bases and J lost 10, with 18 bases in between. This CDR3 comprises 14 residues. CDR3: CASSDYRDGVDYTF. The CDR3 DNA reads as TGTGCCAGCAGTGATTACAGGGACGGAGTAGACTACACCTTC.

The rearrangement uses TRBV15 and TRBJ2-7; 9 nucleotides agree with TRBD1. V shed 3 bases, J shed 6 bases, and the junction held 9 bases outside the gene matches. The CDR3 has 15 residues. CDR1 is LNHNV, CDR2 YYDKDF, per germline (reference sequence). The CDR3 is CATSRAGTGYGEQYF. The CDR3 DNA reads TGTGCCACCAGCAGGGCCGGGACAGGGTATGGCGAGCAGTACTTC.

The V call is TRBV9, the J call TRBJ1-3; possible D gene TRBD1, 5 bases. CDR3 length: 15 residues. V lost 0 bases to trimming and J lost 4 bases, with 11 bases between them. Germline-derived CDR1 and CDR2 are SGDLS and YYNGEE. Written as DNA, the CDR3 is TGTGCCAGCAGCGTAGGGGGGATTTTGGGAAACACCATATATTTT. It encodes CASSVGGILGNTIYF.

This rearrangement joins TRBV6-5 to TRBJ1-1; 11 bases map to TRBD1. The CDR3 has 15 residues. The ends lost 6 bases at V and 0 bases at J; junction bases unmatched: 3. CDR1 is MNHEY and CDR2 is SVGAGI in the germline V gene. CDR3 residues: CASSRDRGMNTEAFF. Written as DNA, the CDR3 is TGTGCCAGCAGCAGGGACAGGGGGATGAACACTGAAGCTTTCTTT.

V usage is TRBV7-9 and J usage is TRBJ1-1, with D perhaps TRBD1 (6 bases). Germline V CDR1 and CDR2: SEHNR, FQNEAQ (reference sequence). Between the trimmed V and J ends, which lost 2 bases and 0 bases, there was a span of 10 bases. The CDR3 has 15 amino acids. This CDR3 reads CASSLLGGMNTEAFF. The CDR3 nucleotides are TGTGCCAGCAGCTTATTAGGGGGGATGAACACTGAAGCTTTCTTT.